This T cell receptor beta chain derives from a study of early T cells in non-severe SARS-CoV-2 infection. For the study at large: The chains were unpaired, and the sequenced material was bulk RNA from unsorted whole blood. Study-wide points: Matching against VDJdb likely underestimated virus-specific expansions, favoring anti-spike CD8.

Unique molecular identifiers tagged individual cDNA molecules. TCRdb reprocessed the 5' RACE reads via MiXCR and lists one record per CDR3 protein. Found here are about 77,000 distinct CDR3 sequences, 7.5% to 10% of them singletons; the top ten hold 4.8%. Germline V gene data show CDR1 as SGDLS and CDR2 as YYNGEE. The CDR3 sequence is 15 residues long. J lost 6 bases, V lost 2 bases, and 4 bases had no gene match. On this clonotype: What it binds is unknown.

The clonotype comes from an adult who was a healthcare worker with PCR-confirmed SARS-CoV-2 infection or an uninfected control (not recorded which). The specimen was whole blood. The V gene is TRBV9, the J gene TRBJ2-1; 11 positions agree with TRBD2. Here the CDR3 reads CASSVGGLAVNEQFF. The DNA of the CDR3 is TGTGCCAGCAGCGTTGGGGGACTAGCGGTCAATGAGCAGTTCTTC.